One and the same sample provided the 20 T cell receptor beta chains below, sequenced in a study of T cells after somatic rescue of genetic block. Libraries were prepared by immunoSEQ multiplex PCR; TCRdb keeps only in-frame clonotypes and omits some of them. The sample has 9,500 to 15,000 clones, 60% to 75% seen once. Sequenced: peripheral blood mononuclear cells (PBMCs). These receptor sequences come from a boy aged 5-17 years.

This sequence joins TRBV29-1 and TRBJ2-7, with 7 bases lining up with TRBD1. The CDR3 sequence is 13 residues long. Germline values: CDR1 SQVTM, CDR2 ANQGSEA. Germline trimming cut 5 bases from V and 4 bases from J; bases unmatched to any gene: 8. CDR3 protein: CSVLMTGLYEQYF. In nucleotides, the CDR3 is TGCAGCGTTCTTATGACAGGGCTTTACGAGCAGTACTTC.

The V call is TRBV9, the J call TRBJ1-3; TRBD1 aligns across 7 bases. After removal of 1 base from V and 0 bases from J, the junction contained 1 base not matched to a gene. Germline values: CDR1 SGDLS, CDR2 YYNGEE. The CDR3 totals 15 residues. CDR3 DNA sequence: TGTGCCAGCAGCGTAAGGGGGCACTCTGGAAACACCATATATTTT. Encoded protein: CASSVRGHSGNTIYF. Drawing the rest from reference TRBV9 and TRBJ1-3, the complete variable domain is DSGVTQTPKHLITATGQRVTLRCSPRSGDLSVYWYQQSLDQGLQFLIQYYNGEERAKGNILERFSAQQFPDLHSELNLSSLELGDSALYFCASSVRGHSGNTIYFGEGSWLTVV.

The J gene is TRBJ2-7, the V gene TRBV18, with TRBD1 matching over 10 bases. The CDR3 is 16 amino acids. With V trimmed by 4 bases and J by 3 bases, 9 bases remained unmatched. Germline loops: CDR1 KGHSH, CDR2 LQKENI. Here the CDR3 DNA reads TGTGCCAGCTCACGAGACTCCGGGACAGGGGTCTACGAGCAGTACTTC. It encodes CASSRDSGTGVYEQYF.

The V and J genes are TRBV28 and TRBJ2-5; tentative D call: TRBD1 (6 bases). CDR3 length equals 15 residues. Per germline, CDR1 MDHEN and CDR2 SYDVKM. The ends were cut back, 5 bases at V and 4 bases at J, with 17 bases in the middle. CDR3 bases: TGTGCCAGCAGTCGAATTGGACAGTTAGTAGAGACCCAGTACTTC. It encodes CASSRIGQLVETQYF.

This rearrangement joins TRBV19 to TRBJ2-7; D might be TRBD2 (6 bases). The V end lost 5 bases, the J end lost 0 bases, and 14 bases lay between the germline ends. The germline gives CDR1 LNHDA, CDR2 SQIVND (reference sequence). The CDR3 is 15 amino acids. The CDR3 DNA reads as TGTGCCAGTAGTCGCCGGGACTTCAGCTCCTACGAGCAGTACTTC. This translates into CASSRRDFSSYEQYF.

In regard to this clone: One end of the junction does not line up with germline, which may come from a read error. This chain uses TRBV6-5 with TRBJ1-2, with D unclear. There are 13 residues in the CDR3. The germline V gene encodes CDR1 MNHEY and CDR2 SVGAGI. In DNA form, the CDR3 reads TGTGCCAGCAGTTACTCCGGTAACTATGGCCACACCTTC. Translated, it gives CASSYSGNYGHTF.

The rearrangement joins TRBV10-1 to TRBJ2-5; TRBD2 agrees at 8 bases. Germline assignment: CDR1 WNHNN and CDR2 SYGVQD (reference sequence). V was pared by 3 bases and J by 2 bases, with 29 bases of the junction left unmatched. The CDR3 length is 23 residues. CDR3 DNA sequence: TGCGCCAGCAGTGAACCGCCGTCTAGTGGGTTGGCACTAGCGGAGGGGGTACAAGAGACCCAGTACTTC. It encodes CASSEPPSSGLALAEGVQETQYF.

This chain connects TRBV7-9 to TRBJ1-4, with a possible D match to TRBD1 (6 bases). Trimming cost V 5 bases and J 0 bases, with 10 bases left between them. The CDR3 spans 15 residues. Germline lookup yields CDR1 SEHNR and CDR2 FQNEAQ (reference sequence). The CDR3 protein is CASSRTVATNEKLFF. CDR3 sequence (DNA): TGTGCCAGCAGCCGGACAGTCGCAACTAATGAAAAACTGTTTTTT.

The chain carries TRBV30 and TRBJ2-2, with D perhaps matching TRBD1 (6 bases). Germline V gene sequence: CDR1 GTSNPN, CDR2 SVGIG (reference sequence). With 5 bases removed from V and 6 bases from J, the gap between germline ends came to 10 bases. This CDR3 is built from 12 residues. CDR3 DNA sequence: TGTGCCTGGTCCTCAGGGGCCGGGGAGCTGTTTTTT. It is translated as CAWSSGAGELFF.

This clone was detected a few times. The J gene is TRBJ2-5, the V gene TRBV18; 7 bases align to TRBD1. Germline values: CDR1 KGHSH, CDR2 LQKENI. Trimming at V came to 0 bases and at J to 4 bases, leaving 2 bases not matched to a gene. The CDR3 runs 14 residues. The CDR3 loop is CASSPPTGVETQYF. The CDR3 DNA sequence: TGTGCCAGCTCACCACCTACAGGGGTAGAGACCCAGTACTTC.

The chain employs TRBV4-2 and TRBJ2-3, with 12 bases lining up with TRBD1. CDR3 length equals 18 residues. Per the germline V gene, CDR1 is LGHNA and CDR2 is YNFKEQ. V lost 3 bases to trimming and J lost 15 bases; unmatched junction nucleotides: 22. The CDR3 DNA follows: TGTGCCAGCAGCCACTTCTTCGGGACAGGGGGCAATAGCGGCCCATTTTATTTT. It specifies CASSHFFGTGGNSGPFYF.

V and J are TRBV6-5 and TRBJ1-1, with D perhaps matching TRBD1 (5 bases). CDR3 length equals 15 residues. The V end was cut by 8 bases, the J end by 1 base, with 17 bases between. Per the germline V gene, CDR1 is MNHEY and CDR2 is SVGAGI. For the CDR3, the DNA is TGTGCCAGCCACCCTATAGCAGGGAAGAACACTGAAGCTTTCTTT. Amino acids: CASHPIAGKNTEAFF.

This clone appeared once. This rearrangement joins TRBV5-5 to TRBJ1-6; 8 bases match TRBD1. V was pared by 5 bases and J by 10 bases, with 17 bases of the junction left unmatched. The CDR3 loop spans 17 amino acids. Per germline, CDR1 SGHKS and CDR2 YYEKEE (reference sequence). CDR3 in amino acids: CASSIIRPGQANSPLHF. The DNA for the CDR3 is TGTGCCAGCAGTATCATCCGGCCGGGACAGGCCAACTCACCCCTCCACTTT.

The chain links TRBV11-2 to TRBJ2-2, with TRBD1 identical over 10 bases. This CDR3 is 15 amino acids long. Germline CDR1 is SGHAT and CDR2 is FQNNGV. J was trimmed by 2 bases and V by 4 bases; bases with no gene match: 1. The CDR3 DNA reads TGTGCCAGCAGCTGGGACAGGGGAAACACCGGGGAGCTGTTTTTT. Translation: CASSWDRGNTGELFF.

This chain connects TRBV5-1 to TRBJ2-5, with D maybe TRBD1 (5 bases). Between the trimmed V and J ends, which lost 0 bases and 3 bases, there was a span of 12 bases. Germline V gene data show CDR1 as SGHRS and CDR2 as YFSETQ. The CDR3 contains 15 residues. The CDR3 loop reads CASSLGQIGEETQYF. The CDR3 DNA reads as TGCGCCAGCAGCTTGGGACAGATAGGGGAAGAGACCCAGTACTTC.

This rearrangement joins TRBV7-9 to TRBJ2-5, with TRBD1 identical over 11 bases. CDR1 is SEHNR, CDR2 FQNEAQ, per germline (reference sequence). V lost 11 bases to trimming and J lost 1 base; unmatched junction nucleotides: 6. This CDR3 is 14 amino acids long. CDR3 sequence (DNA): TGTGCCGTTGGTGGGACAGGGGGCCAAGAGACCCAGTACTTC. Its translation is CAVGGTGGQETQYF.

The chain uses TRBV11-3 and TRBJ2-2, with TRBD2 as a possible D gene (6 bases). CDR1 is SGHNT, CDR2 YENEEA, per germline. CDR3 size: 14 residues. V lost 4 bases to trimming and J lost 2 bases, with 8 bases between them. CDR3 sequence: CASSSGLNTGELFF. The CDR3, as DNA: TGTGCCAGCAGCTCGGGACTTAACACCGGGGAGCTGTTTTTT.

The V gene is TRBV9, the J gene TRBJ2-1; 13 bases fit TRBD2. Trimming cost V 3 bases and J 6 bases; bases outside gene matches: 6. The CDR3 contains 16 residues. CDR1 SGDLS and CDR2 YYNGEE come from the germline V gene. CDR3 nucleotides: TGTGCCAGCAGCGCACCACTAGCGGGAGGGGCCAATGAGCAGTTCTTC. It translates to CASSAPLAGGANEQFF.

The genes are TRBV30 and TRBJ2-7, with D unclear. The CDR3 runs 13 residues. Germline values: CDR1 GTSNPN, CDR2 SVGIG (reference sequence). Trimming removed 2 bases from V and 5 bases from J, with 13 bases in between. The chain's CDR3 is CAWSSGSRHEQYF. CDR3 in DNA: TGTGCCTGGAGTAGTGGATCTAGGCACGAGCAGTACTTC.

In this sample, this clone turned up a few times. J is TRBJ1-5 and V is TRBV6-5; no firm D call. This CDR3 is built from 15 residues. CDR1 and CDR2 from the germline V gene are MNHEY and SVGAGI. Between the trimmed V and J ends, which lost 6 bases and 2 bases, there was a span of 14 bases. DNA for the CDR3: TGTGCCAGCAGGAGGAGAGTTTGGGGCAATCAGCCCCAGCATTTT. Translating gives CASRRRVWGNQPQHF.